This TCR beta chain emerged from a study of regulatory T cells in long-lasting Graves disease. Specified time point: newly diagnosed GD, antithyroid drugs for less than 3 months. Extracted RNA from PBMCs served as the source of the TCR library. Trimming stripped 1 base from V and 1 base from J, with 7 bases between. The germline V gene has CDR1 MGHRA and CDR2 YSYEKL. The CDR3 has 15 amino acids. This clonotype was observed at least ten times. Combining iRepertoire HTBI primers with Arm-PCR of CDR3 regions, the authors built TCR beta libraries. TCRdb itself ran the multiplex PCR reads through MiXCR, one entry per CDR3 protein. The sample contains roughly 500,000 distinct CDR3 sequences, more than 10% of which appear only once. This sample also belongs to another study, concerning T cells in Graves' hyperthyroidism and ophthalmopathy. That paper notes: With a duration under 2 months, the hyperthyroidism was newly diagnosed in patients aged 18 to 65.

Sequencing used peripheral blood mononuclear cells (PBMCs), obtained at new diagnosis, from a patient treated with antithyroid drugs. V and J are TRBV4-1 and TRBJ1-4; possibly TRBD1 for D (5 bases). The clonotype comes from a woman under 40 with Graves disease. In DNA, the CDR3 is TGCGCCAGCAGCCAAGGGAGGGGAACTAATGAAAAACTGTTTTTT. Translated, it gives CASSQGRGTNEKLFF.